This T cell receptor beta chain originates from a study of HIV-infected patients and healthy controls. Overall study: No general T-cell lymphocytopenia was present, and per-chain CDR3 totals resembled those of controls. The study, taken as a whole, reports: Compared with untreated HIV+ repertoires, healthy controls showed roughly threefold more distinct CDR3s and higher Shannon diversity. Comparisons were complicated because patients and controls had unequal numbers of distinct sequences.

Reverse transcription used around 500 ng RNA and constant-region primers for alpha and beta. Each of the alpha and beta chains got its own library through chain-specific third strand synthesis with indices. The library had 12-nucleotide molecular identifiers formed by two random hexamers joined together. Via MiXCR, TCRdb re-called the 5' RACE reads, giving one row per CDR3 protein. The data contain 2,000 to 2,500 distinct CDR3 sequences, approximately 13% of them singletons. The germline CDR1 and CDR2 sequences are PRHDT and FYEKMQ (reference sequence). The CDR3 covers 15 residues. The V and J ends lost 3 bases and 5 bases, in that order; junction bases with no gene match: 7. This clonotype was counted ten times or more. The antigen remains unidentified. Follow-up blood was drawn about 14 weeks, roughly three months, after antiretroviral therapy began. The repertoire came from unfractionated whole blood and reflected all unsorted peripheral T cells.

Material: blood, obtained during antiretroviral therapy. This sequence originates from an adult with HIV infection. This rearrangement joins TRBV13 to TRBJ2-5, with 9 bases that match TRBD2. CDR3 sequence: CASSFDSGSGETQYF. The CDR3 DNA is TGTGCCAGCAGCTTTGATAGCGGGAGCGGTGAGACCCAGTACTTC.